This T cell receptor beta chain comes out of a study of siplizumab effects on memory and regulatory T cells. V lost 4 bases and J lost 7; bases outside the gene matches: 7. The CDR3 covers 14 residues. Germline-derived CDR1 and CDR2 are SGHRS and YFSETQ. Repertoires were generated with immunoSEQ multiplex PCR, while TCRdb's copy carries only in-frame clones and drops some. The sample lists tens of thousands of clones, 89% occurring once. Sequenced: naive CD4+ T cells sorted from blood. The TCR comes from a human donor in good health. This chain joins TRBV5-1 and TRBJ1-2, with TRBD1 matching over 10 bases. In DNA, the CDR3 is TGCGCCAGCAGCACCCGCGGGACAGGGGTTGGCTACACCTTC. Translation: CASSTRGTGVGYTF. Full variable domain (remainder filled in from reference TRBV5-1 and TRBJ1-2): KAGVTQTPRYLIKTRGQQVTLSCSPISGHRSVSWYQQTPGQGLQFLFEYFSETQRNKGNFPGRFSGRQFSNSRSEMNVSTLELGDSALYLCASSTRGTGVGYTFGSGTRLTVV.